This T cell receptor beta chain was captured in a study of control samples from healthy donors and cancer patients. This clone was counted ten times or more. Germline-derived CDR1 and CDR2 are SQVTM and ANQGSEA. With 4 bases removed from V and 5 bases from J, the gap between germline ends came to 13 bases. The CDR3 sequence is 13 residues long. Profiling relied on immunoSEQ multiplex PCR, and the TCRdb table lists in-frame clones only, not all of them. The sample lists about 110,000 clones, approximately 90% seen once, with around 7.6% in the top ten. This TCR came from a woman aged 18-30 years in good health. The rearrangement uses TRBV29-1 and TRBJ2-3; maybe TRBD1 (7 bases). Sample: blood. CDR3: CSVGRGQRDTQYF. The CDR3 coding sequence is TGCAGCGTTGGGAGGGGGCAGAGAGATACGCAGTATTTT.